This T cell receptor (beta chain) was retrieved from a study of cytomegalovirus exposure and HLA in healthy donors. Study results and limitations: In a later analysis, a genetic analysis reported fewer productive-TCR N-insertions in an Asian-associated ancestry cluster than the cohort average. The only immune exposure information that was available was CMV serostatus.

This clone was seen a few times. The antigen is unknown. CDR1 MNHNY and CDR2 SVGAGI come from the germline V gene (reference sequence). This CDR3 has 15 amino acids. The V gene end was trimmed by 7 bases and the J gene end by 0 bases; junction bases not matched to a gene: 4. PCR primers comprised 60 Vbeta and 13 Jbeta primers. Data came from immunoSEQ multiplex PCR; TCRdb stores just in-frame clones and leaves some out. The sample shows some 120,000 clones, about 10% of them seen only once. The chain links TRBV6-6 to TRBJ2-3; 10 bases fit TRBD1. Sequenced sample: PBMCs. This receptor was obtained from a woman younger than 30 in good health and CMV-seropositive. CDR3 bases: TGTGCCAGCACCGAGGGACAGGGGAGCACAGATACGCAGTATTTT. Its translation: CASTEGQGSTDTQYF.